What follows describes a single T cell receptor (beta chain). The V end was cut by 0 bases, the J end by 7 bases, with 6 bases between. Germline values: CDR1 GTSNPN, CDR2 SVGIG (reference sequence). This CDR3 has 11 residues. The record originates from a study of control samples from healthy donors and cancer patients. The table came from immunoSEQ multiplex PCR; TCRdb's copy has only in-frame clones and leaves some out. This sample carries 190,000 or so clones, approximately 92% of them seen once, and the ten largest clones take roughly 1.5%. The material sequenced was blood. The genes are TRBV30 and TRBJ1-1; D remains unclear. This TCR derives from a man between 18 and 35 years old in good health. The CDR3 here is CAWSVMGEAFF. The CDR3 bases are TGTGCCTGGAGTGTGATGGGTGAAGCTTTCTTT.